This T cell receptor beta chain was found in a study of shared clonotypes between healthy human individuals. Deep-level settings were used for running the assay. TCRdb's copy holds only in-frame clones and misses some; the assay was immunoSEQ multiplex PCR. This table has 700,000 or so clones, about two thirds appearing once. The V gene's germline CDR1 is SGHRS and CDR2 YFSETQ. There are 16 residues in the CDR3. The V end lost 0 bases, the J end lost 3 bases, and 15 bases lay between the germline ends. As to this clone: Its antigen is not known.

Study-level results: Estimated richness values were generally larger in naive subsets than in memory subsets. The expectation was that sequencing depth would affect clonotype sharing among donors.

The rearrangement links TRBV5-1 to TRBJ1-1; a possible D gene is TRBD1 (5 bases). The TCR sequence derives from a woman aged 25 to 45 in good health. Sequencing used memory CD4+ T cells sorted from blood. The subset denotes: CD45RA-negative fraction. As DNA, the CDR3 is TGCGCCAGCAGCTTGGCCTTGGGGGGAAGGGACACTGAAGCTTTCTTT. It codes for CASSLALGGRDTEAFF.